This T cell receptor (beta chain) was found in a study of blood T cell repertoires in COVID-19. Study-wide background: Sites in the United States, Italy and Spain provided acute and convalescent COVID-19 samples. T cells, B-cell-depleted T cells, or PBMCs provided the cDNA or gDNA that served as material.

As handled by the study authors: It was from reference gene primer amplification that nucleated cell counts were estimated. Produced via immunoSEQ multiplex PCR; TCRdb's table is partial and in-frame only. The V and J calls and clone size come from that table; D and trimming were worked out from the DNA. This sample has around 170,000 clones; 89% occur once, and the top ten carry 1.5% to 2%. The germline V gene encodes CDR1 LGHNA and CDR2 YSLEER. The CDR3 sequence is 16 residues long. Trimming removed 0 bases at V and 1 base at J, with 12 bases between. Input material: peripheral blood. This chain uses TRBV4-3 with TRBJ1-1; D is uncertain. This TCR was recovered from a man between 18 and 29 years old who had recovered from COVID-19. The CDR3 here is CASSQDRGLKNTEAFF. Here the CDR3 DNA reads TGCGCCAGCAGCCAAGATCGAGGACTCAAGAACACTGAAGCTTTCTTT.